The T cell receptor (beta chain) under discussion was sequenced for a study of T cell clones after liver transplantation. Study-level information: Timepoints were pre-transplant, pre-withdrawal, and after withdrawal was completed or failed.

Germline V gives CDR1 SGHTA, CDR2 FQGNSA. Germline trimming cut 5 bases from V and 3 bases from J; bases unmatched to any gene: 5. The CDR3 spans 16 residues. Data came from immunoSEQ multiplex PCR; TCRdb stores just in-frame clones and leaves some out. Found here are about 75,000 clones, around 84% of them singletons; the top ten hold more than 2%. About this clone: Its antigen is unknown.

Study-wide points: Migration into the graft, not deletion, may explain lost graft donor-reactive T cells.

CD3+CD4+ and CD3+CD8+ cells were FACS-sorted from thawed unstimulated PBMCs. The sample here was CD4+ T cells from blood, taken 48 months after liver transplant. This receptor was taken from a human patient who received a liver transplant. The T cells may partly be graft donor cells. The chain employs TRBV7-2 and TRBJ2-1; 12 nucleotides line up with TRBD2. The CDR3 spells CASSPTTSGGYNEQFF. DNA of the CDR3: TGTGCCAGCAGCCCCACGACTAGCGGGGGCTACAATGAGCAGTTCTTC.